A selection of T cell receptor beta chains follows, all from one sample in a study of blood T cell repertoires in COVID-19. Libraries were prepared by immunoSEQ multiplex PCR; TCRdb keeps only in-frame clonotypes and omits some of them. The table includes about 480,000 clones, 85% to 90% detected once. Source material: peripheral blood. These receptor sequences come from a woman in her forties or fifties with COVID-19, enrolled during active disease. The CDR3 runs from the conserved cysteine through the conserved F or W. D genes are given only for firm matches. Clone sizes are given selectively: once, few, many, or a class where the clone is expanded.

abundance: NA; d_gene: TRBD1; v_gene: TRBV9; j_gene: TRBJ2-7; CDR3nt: TGTGCCAGCAGCGAAGGGACAGGGCCTCGCGAGCAGTACTTC; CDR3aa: CASSEGTGPREQYF
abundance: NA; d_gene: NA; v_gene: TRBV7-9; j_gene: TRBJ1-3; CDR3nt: TGTGCCAGCAGCTTCCGACAGGCTCACACCATATATTTT; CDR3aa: CASSFRQAHTIYF
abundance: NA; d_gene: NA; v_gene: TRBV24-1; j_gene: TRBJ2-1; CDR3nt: TGTGCCACCAGTGATTCCAGGGGTGCTGAGCAGTTCTTC; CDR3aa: CATSDSRGAEQFF
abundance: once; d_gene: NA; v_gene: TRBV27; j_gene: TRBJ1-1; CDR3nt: TGTGCCAGCAGTTTAACAGGTTCATCTGAAGCTTTCTTT; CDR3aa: CASSLTGSSEAFF
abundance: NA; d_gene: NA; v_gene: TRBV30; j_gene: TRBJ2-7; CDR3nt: TGTGCCTTCACTCGCGGGGTCTACGAGCAGTACTTC; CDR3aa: CAFTRGVYEQYF
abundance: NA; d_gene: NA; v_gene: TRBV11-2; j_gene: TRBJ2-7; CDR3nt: TGTGCCAGCAGCTTAGTAATGTCCTACGAGCAGTACTTC; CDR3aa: CASSLVMSYEQYF
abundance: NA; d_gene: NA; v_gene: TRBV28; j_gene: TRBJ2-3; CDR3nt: TGTGCCAGCAGTTTTCTGCAGGTCGGGGGAACAGATACGCAGTATTTT; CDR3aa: CASSFLQVGGTDTQYF
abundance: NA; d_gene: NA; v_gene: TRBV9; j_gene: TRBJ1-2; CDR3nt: TGTGCCAGCAACATGCGGGAGAGGGCTAACTATGGCTACACCTTC; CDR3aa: CASNMRERANYGYTF
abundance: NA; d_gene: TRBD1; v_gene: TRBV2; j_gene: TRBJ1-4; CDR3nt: TGTGCCAGTACCAACAGGGGGACTAATGAAAAACTGTTTTTT; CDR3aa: CASTNRGTNEKLFF
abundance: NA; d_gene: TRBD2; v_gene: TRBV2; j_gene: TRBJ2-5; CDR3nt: TGTGCCAGCAGTTGGGGAGCGGGGGTGGAGACCCAGTACTTC; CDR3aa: CASSWGAGVETQYF
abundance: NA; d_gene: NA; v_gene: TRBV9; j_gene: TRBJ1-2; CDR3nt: TGTGCCAGCAGCTCCCCAATCTATGGCTACACCTTC; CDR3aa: CASSSPIYGYTF
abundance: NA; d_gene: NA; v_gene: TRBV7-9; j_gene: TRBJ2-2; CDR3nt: TGTGCCAGCAGCGAGGGGGACGGATACACCGGGGAGCTGTTTTTT; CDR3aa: CASSEGDGYTGELFF
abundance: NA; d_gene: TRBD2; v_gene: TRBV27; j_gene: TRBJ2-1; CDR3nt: TGTGCCAGCACGATGTTTGCGTTGGGGGGGAAATACAATGAGCAGTTCTTC; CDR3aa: CASTMFALGGKYNEQFF
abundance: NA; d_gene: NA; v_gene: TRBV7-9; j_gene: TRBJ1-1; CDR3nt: TGTGCCAGCAGCTTGGACATTCAGGCCACTGAAGCTTTCTTT; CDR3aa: CASSLDIQATEAFF
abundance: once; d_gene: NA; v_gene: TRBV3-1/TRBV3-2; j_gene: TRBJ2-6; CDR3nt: TGTGCCAGCACCCTCTCTGGGGCCAACGTCCTGACTTTC; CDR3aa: CASTLSGANVLTF
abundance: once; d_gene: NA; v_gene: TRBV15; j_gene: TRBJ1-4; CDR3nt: TGTGCCACCAGCAGAGTAGCCTGGGGGCCGGGTAATGAAAAACTGTTTTTT; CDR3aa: CATSRVAWGPGNEKLFF
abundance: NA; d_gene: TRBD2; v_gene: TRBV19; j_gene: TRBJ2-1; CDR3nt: TGTGCCAGTAGTATAAGGCGGGGGGGCAACAATGAGCAGTTCTTC; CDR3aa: CASSIRRGGNNEQFF
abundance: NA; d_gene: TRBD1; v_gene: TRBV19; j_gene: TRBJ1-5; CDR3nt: TGTGCCAGTAGTGCCCCTGGGACAGGGGGAAATCAGCCCCAGCATTTT; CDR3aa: CASSAPGTGGNQPQHF
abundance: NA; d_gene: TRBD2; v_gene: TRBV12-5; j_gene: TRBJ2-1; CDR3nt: TGTGCTAGTGGTTTTTTTCTAGCGGGGATCAATGAGCAGTTCTTC; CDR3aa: CASGFFLAGINEQFF
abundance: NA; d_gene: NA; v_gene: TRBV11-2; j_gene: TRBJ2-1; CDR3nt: TGTGCCAGCAGCTTAGTAGCAGGACACGGTGAGCAGTTCTTC; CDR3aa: CASSLVAGHGEQFF
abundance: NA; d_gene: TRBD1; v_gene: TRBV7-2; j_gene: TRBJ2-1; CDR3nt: TGTGCCAGCGGCAGGGGGACCTACAATGAGCAGTTCTTC; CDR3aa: CASGRGTYNEQFF
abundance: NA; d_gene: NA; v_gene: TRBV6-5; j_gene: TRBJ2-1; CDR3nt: TGTGCCAGCATGGGTGGAGGCAATGAGCAGTTCTTC; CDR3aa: CASMGGGNEQFF
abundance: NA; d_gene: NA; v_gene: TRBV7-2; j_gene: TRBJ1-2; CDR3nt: TGTGCCAGCAGCTCACCCACTCTCAGGGGCGGCTATGGCTACACCTTC; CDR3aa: CASSSPTLRGGYGYTF
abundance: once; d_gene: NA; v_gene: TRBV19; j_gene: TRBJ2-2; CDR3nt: TGTGCCAGTAGGACGACAGGTTTCACCGGGGAGCTGTTTTTT; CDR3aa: CASRTTGFTGELFF
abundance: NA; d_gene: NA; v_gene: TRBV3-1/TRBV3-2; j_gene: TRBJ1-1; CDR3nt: TGTGCCAGCAGCCCCCAAGGTAGCCTTCTTGAAGCTTTCTTT; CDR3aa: CASSPQGSLLEAFF
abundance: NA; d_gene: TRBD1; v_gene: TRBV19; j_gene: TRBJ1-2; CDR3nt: TGTGCCAGTAGTGCCGACAGGACAGGTTTCTTTTATGGCTACACCTTC; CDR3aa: CASSADRTGFFYGYTF
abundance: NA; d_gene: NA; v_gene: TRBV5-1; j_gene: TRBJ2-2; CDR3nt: TGCGCCAGCAGCTTTCGACCAGGGGTAGGGACCGGGGAGCTGTTTTTT; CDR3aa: CASSFRPGVGTGELFF
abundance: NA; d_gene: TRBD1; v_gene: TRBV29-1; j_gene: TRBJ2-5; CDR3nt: TGCAGCGTGCCGGGACAGAAAAAAGAGACCCAGTACTTC; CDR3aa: CSVPGQKKETQYF
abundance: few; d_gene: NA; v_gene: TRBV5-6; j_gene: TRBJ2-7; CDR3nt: TGTGCCAGCAGCTTAAGACCGGGTTCCTACGAGCAGTACTTC; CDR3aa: CASSLRPGSYEQYF
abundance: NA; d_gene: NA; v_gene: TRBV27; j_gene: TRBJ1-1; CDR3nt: TGTGCCAGCAGTTTCGGACAGCCGACGCGAACTGAAGCTTTCTTT; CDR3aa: CASSFGQPTRTEAFF
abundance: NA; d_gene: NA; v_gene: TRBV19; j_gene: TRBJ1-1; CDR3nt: TGTGCCAGTCGTCAGGGCGGGAACACTGAAGCTTTCTTT; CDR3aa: CASRQGGNTEAFF
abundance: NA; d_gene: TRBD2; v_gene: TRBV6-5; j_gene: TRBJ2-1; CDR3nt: TGTGCCAGCAGTACTAGCGGGGGCCCCTACAATGAGCAGTTCTTC; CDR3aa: CASSTSGGPYNEQFF
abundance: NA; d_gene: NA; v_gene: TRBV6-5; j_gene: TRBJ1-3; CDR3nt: TGTGCCAGCAGTTACGACAGGATGGAAAACACCATATATTTT; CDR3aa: CASSYDRMENTIYF
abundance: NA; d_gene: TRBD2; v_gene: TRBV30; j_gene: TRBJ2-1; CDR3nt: TGTGCCTGGAGGTTCGGGACTAGCGGGGGGCCGGATGAGCAGTTCTTC; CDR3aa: CAWRFGTSGGPDEQFF
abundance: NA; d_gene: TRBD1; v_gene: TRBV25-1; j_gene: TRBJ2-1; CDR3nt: TGTGCCAGCAGTGAGGGACAGGGATACAATGAGCAGTTCTTC; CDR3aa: CASSEGQGYNEQFF
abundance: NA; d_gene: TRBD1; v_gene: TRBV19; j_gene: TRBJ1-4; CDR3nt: TGTGCCAGTAGTCACGGGACAGCCAAAGCAACTAATGAAAAACTGTTTTTT; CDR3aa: CASSHGTAKATNEKLFF
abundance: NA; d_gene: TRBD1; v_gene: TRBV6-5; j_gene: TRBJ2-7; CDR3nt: TGTGCCAGCATGAGGGACAGGGGATCCGAGCAGTACTTC; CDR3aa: CASMRDRGSEQYF
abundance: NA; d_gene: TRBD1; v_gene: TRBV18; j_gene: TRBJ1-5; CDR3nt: TGTGCCAGCTCACTCGGACAGGGGGCTCAGCCCCAGCATTTT; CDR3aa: CASSLGQGAQPQHF
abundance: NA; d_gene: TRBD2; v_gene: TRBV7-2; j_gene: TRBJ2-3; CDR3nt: TGTGCCAGCAGCTTCGGGGGGTCCACAGATACGCAGTATTTT; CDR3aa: CASSFGGSTDTQYF
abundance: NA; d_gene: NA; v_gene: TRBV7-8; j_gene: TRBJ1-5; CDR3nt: TGTGCCAGCAGCTTAACGAAGCAGGGGTATAGCAATCAGCCCCAGCATTTT; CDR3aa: CASSLTKQGYSNQPQHF
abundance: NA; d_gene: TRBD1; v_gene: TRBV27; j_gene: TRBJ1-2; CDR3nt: TGTGCCAGCAGTCCCCACCGGGACAGGGGTAACTATGGCTACACCTTC; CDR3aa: CASSPHRDRGNYGYTF
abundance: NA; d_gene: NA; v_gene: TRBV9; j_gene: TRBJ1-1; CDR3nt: TGTGCCAGCAGCCCCAGGGGAAACACTGAAGCTTTCTTT; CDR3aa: CASSPRGNTEAFF
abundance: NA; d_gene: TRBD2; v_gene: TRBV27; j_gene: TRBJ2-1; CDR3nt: TGTGCCAGCGGGGTAGCGGGGCGTTCCTACAATGAGCAGTTCTTC; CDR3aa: CASGVAGRSYNEQFF
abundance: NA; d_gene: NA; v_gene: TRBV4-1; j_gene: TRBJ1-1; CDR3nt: TGCGCCAGCAGCCAAGGGGGGTGGGGGGCTGAAGCTTTCTTT; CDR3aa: CASSQGGWGAEAFF
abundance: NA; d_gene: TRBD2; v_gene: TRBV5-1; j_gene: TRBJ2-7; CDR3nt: TGCGCCAGCAGCTTGGGCGGGGGGATCTCCTACGAGCAGTACTTC; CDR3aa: CASSLGGGISYEQYF
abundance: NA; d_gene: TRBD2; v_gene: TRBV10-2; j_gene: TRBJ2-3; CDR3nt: TGCGCCAGCAGTGCCACCGGGACTAGCGGAAGCACAGATACGCAGTATTTT; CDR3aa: CASSATGTSGSTDTQYF
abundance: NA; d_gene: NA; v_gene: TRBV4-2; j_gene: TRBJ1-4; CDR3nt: TGTGCCAGCAGCCTAGGCGACTCTCATGAAAAACTGTTTTTT; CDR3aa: CASSLGDSHEKLFF
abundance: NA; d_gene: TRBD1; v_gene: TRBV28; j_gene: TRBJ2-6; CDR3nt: TGTGCCAGCAGCCGGGACAGGGGAGCAGGGGCCAACGTCCTGACTTTC; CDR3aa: CASSRDRGAGANVLTF
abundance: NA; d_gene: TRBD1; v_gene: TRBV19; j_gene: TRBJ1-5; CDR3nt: TGTGCCAGTAGTGTGGGACAGGGTATTCTTCAGCCCCAGCATTTT; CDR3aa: CASSVGQGILQPQHF